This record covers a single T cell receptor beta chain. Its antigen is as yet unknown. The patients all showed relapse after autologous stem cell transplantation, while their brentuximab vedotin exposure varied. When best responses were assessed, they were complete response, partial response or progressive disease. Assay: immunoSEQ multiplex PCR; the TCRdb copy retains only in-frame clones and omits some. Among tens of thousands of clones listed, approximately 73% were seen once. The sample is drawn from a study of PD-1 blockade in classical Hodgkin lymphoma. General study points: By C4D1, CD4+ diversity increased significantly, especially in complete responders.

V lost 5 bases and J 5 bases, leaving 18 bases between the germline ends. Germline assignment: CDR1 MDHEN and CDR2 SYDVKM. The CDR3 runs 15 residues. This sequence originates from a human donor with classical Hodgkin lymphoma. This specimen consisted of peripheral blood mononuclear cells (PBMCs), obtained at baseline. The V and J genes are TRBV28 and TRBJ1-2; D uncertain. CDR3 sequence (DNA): TGTGCCAGCAGTCCCCCCTCGCCTTCGGTTTATGGCTACACCTTC. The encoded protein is CASSPPSPSVYGYTF.